This entry describes one T cell receptor beta chain. Its antigen is currently unknown. Primers included in the PCR were 60 Vbeta and 13 Jbeta primers. The table came from immunoSEQ multiplex PCR; TCRdb's copy has only in-frame clones and leaves some out. The sample lists 90,000 to 120,000 clones, 65% to 80% seen once, with 3.1% in the top ten. This entry is derived from a study of cytomegalovirus exposure and HLA in healthy donors. The germline V gene encodes CDR1 SGHAT and CDR2 FQNNGV. V gave up 5 bases and J gave up 4 bases; unmatched junction bases: 6. This CDR3 spans 14 amino acids. General study results and limits: Later work found that TCR association rates differed between HLA loci; DRB1 had the most and HLA-C the fewest. Later analysis associated a missense DCLRE1C variant with TCR beta V- and J-gene trimming.

The receptor was derived from a woman aged 40-49 years in good health and CMV-seronegative. The sequencing input was PBMCs. V gene TRBV11-2 combines with J gene TRBJ2-3, with 7 bases that match TRBD1. Written as DNA, the CDR3 is TGTGCCAGCAGCAGCGACAGGGTAGCAGATACGCAGTATTTT. Its protein product is CASSSDRVADTQYF.